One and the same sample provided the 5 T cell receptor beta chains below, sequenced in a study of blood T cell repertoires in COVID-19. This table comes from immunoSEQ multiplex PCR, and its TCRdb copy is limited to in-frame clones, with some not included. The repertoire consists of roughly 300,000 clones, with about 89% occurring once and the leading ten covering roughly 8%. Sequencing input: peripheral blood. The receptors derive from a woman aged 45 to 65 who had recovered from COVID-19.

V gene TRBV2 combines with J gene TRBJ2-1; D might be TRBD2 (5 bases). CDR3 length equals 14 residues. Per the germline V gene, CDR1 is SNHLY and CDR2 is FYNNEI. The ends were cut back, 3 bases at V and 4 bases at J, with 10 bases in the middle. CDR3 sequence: CASSEQTGYNEQFF. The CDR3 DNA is TGTGCCAGCAGTGAGCAAACGGGGTACAATGAGCAGTTCTTC.

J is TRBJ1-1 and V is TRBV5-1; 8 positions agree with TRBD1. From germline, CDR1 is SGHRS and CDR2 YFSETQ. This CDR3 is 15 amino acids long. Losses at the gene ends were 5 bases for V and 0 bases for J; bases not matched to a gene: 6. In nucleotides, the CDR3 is TGCGCCAGCAGAGGACAGGGAATGATGAACACTGAAGCTTTCTTT. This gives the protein CASRGQGMMNTEAFF.

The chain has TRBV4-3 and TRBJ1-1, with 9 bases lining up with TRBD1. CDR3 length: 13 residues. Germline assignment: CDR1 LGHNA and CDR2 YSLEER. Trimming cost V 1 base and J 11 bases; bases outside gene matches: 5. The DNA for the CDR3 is TGCGCCAGCAGCCAAGTCACCGGGACAGGGGCTTTCTTT. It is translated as CASSQVTGTGAFF.

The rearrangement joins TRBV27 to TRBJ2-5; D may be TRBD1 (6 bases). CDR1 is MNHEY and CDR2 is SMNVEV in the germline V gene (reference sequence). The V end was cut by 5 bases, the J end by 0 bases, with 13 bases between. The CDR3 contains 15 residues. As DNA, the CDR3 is TGTGCCAGCAGTGACGAACAGGGTAACCAAGAGACCCAGTACTTC. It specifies CASSDEQGNQETQYF.

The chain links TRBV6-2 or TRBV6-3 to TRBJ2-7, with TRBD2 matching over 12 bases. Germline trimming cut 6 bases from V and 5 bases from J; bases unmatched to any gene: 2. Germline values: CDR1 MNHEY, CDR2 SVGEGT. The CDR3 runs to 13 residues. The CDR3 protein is CASSRLAGDEQYF. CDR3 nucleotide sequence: TGTGCCAGCAGCCGACTAGCGGGAGACGAGCAGTACTTC.